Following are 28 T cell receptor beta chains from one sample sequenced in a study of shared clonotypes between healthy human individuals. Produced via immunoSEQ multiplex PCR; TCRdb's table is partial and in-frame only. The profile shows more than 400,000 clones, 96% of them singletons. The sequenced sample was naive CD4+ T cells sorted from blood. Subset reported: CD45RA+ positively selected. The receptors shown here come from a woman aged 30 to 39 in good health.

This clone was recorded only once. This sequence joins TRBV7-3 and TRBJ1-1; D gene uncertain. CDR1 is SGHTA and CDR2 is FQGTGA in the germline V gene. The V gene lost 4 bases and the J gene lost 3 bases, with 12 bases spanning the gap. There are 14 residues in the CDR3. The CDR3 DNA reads TGTGCCAGCAGCTCGACCTCGAGGGACACTGAAGCTTTCTTT. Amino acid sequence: CASSSTSRDTEAFF.

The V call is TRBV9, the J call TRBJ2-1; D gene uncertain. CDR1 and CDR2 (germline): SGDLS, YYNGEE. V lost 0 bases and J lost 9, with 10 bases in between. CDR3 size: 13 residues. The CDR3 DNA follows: TGTGCCAGCAGCGTAGTGGAGTCCGGTGAGCAGTTCTTC. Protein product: CASSVVESGEQFF.

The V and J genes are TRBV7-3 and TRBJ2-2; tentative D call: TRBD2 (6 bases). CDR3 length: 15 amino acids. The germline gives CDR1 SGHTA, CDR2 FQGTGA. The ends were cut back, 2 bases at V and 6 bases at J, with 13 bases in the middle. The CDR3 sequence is CASSLDGSNAGELFF. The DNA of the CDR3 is TGTGCCAGCAGCTTAGACGGGAGTAACGCCGGGGAGCTGTTTTTT.

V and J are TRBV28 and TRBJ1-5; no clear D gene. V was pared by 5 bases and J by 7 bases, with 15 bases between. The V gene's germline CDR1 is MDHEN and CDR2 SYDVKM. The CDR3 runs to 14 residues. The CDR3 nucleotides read TGTGCCAGCAGTCGGGAACCTTTGGGGCAGCCCCAGCATTTT. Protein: CASSREPLGQPQHF.

CDR3 sequence (DNA): TGTGCCAGCTCACCAGGAGCTAGCCAGCCCCAGCATTTT. The encoded protein is CASSPGASQPQHF. This sequence joins TRBV18 and TRBJ1-5; no definite D call. V lost 2 bases and J 7 bases, leaving 9 bases between the germline ends. The CDR3 has 13 residues. CDR1 is KGHSH and CDR2 is LQKENI in the germline V gene. Drawing the rest from reference TRBV18 and TRBJ1-5, the complete variable domain is NAGVMQNPRHLVRRRGQEARLRCSPMKGHSHVYWYRQLPEEGLKFMVYLQKENIIDESGMPKERFSAEFPKEGPSILRIQQVVRGDSAAYFCASSPGASQPQHFGDGTRLSIL.

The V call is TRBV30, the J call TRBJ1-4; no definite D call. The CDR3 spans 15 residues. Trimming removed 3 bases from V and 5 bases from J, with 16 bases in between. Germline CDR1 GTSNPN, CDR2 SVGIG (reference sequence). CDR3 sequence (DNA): TGTGCCTGGAGCGTCGGGGATTGGGGAAATGAAAAACTGTTTTTT. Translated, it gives CAWSVGDWGNEKLFF. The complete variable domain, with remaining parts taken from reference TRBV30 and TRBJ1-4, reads SQTIHQWPATLVQPVGSPLSLECTVEGTSNPNLYWYRQAAGRGLQLLFYSVGIGQISSEVPQNLSASRPQDRQFILSSKKLLLSDSGFYLCAWSVGDWGNEKLFFGSGTQLSVL.

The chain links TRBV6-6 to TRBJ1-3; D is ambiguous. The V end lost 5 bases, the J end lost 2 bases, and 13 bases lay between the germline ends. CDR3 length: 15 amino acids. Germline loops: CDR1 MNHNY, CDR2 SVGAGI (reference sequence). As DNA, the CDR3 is TGTGCCAGCAGTAAAGCGTCCGGGGCTGGAAACACCATATATTTT. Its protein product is CASSKASGAGNTIYF.

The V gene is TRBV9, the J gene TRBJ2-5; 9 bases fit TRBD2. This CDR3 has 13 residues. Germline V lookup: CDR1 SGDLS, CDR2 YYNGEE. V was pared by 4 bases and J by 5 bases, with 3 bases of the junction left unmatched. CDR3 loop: CASSSGRIETQYF. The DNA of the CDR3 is TGTGCCAGCAGCAGCGGGAGGATCGAGACCCAGTACTTC.

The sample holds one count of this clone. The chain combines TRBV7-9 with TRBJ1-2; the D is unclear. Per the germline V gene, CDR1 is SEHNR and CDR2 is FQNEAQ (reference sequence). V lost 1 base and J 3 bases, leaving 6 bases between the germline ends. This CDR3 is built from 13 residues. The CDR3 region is CASSLGQYYGYTF. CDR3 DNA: TGTGCCAGCAGCTTAGGCCAGTACTATGGCTACACCTTC. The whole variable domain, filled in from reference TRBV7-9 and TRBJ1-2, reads DTGVSQNPRHKITKRGQNVTFRCDPISEHNRLYWYRQTLGQGPEFLTYFQNEAQLEKSRLLSDRFSAERPKGSFSTLEIQRTEQGDSAMYLCASSLGQYYGYTFGSGTRLTVV.

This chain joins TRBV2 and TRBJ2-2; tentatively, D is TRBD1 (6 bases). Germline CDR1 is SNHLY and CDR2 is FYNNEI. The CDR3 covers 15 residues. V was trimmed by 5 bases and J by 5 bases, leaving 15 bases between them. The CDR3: CASSKNFRGTGELFF. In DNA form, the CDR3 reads TGTGCCAGCAGTAAAAATTTCAGGGGAACCGGGGAGCTGTTTTTT.

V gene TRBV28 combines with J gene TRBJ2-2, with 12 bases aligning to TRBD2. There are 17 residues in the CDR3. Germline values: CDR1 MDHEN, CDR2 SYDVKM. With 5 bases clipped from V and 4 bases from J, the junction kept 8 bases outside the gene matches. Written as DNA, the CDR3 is TGTGCCAGCAGTCGACTAGCGGGAGTGTATAGCACCGGGGAGCTGTTTTTT. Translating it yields CASSRLAGVYSTGELFF.

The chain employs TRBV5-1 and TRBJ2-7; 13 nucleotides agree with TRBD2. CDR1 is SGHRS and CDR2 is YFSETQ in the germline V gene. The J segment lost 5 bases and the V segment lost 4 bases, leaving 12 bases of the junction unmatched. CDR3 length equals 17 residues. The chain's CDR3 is CASSNLGTSGTPHEQYF. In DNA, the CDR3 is TGCGCCAGCAGCAACCTCGGGACTAGCGGGACCCCCCACGAGCAGTACTTC. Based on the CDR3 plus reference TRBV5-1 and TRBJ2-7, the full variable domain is KAGVTQTPRYLIKTRGQQVTLSCSPISGHRSVSWYQQTPGQGLQFLFEYFSETQRNKGNFPGRFSGRQFSNSRSEMNVSTLELGDSALYLCASSNLGTSGTPHEQYFGPGTRLTVT.

The CDR3 protein is CASSQEVRLAGKPYSGEQYF. CDR3 nucleotides: TGTGCCAGCAGCCAAGAAGTCAGACTAGCGGGAAAGCCCTACTCTGGGGAGCAGTACTTC. The V and J genes are TRBV4-2 and TRBJ2-5, with 11 bases aligning to TRBD2. Germline trimming cut 0 bases from V and 11 bases from J; bases unmatched to any gene: 23. The germline CDR1 and CDR2 sequences are LGHNA and YNFKEQ. The CDR3 covers 20 residues.

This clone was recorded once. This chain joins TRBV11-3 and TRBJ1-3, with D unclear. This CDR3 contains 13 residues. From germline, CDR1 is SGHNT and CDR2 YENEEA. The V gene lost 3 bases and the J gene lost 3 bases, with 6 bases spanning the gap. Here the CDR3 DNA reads TGTGCCAGCAGCTTCAGCGGTGGAAACACCATATATTTT. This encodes CASSFSGGNTIYF.

DNA for the CDR3: TGTGCCAGCAGCTCCGGGACAATTTATGGCTACACCTTC. It translates to CASSSGTIYGYTF. The chain combines TRBV7-9 with TRBJ1-2, with D possibly matching TRBD1 (6 bases). From germline, CDR1 is SEHNR and CDR2 FQNEAQ (reference sequence). CDR3 length: 13 residues. The V and J ends lost 4 bases and 5 bases respectively, with 11 bases between them.

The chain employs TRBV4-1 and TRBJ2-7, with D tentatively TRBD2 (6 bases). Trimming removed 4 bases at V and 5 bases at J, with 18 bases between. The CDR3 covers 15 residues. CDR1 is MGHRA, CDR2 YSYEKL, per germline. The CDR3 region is CASSPWDFPRHEQYF. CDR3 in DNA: TGCGCCAGCAGCCCGTGGGACTTCCCGCGCCACGAGCAGTACTTC.

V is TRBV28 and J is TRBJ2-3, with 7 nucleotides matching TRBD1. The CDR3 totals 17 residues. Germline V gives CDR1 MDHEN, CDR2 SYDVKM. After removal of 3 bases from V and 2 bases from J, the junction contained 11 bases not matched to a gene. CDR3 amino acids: CASSFLVTGAYTDTQYF. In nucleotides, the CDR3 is TGTGCCAGCAGTTTTTTGGTTACAGGGGCTTACACAGATACGCAGTATTTT.

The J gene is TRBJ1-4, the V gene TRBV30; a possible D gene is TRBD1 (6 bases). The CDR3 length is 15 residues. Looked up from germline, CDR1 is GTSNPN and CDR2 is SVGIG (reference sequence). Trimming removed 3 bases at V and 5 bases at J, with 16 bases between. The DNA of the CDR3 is TGTGCCTGGAGCCTAACGGCAGGGGAGAATGAAAAACTGTTTTTT. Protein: CAWSLTAGENEKLFF.

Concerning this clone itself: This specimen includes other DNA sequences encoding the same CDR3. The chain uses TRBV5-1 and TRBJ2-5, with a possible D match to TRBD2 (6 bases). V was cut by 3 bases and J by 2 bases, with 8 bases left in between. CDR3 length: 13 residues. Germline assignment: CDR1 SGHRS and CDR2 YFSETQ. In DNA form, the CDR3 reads TGCGCCAGCAGCTCTGGGGGGCAAGAGACCCAGTACTTC. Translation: CASSSGGQETQYF.

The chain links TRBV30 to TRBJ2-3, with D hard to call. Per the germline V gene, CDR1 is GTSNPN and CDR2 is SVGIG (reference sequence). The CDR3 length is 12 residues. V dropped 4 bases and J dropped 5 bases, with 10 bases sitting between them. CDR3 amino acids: CAWTVPGDTQYF. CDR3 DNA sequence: TGTGCCTGGACCGTACCCGGAGATACGCAGTATTTT.

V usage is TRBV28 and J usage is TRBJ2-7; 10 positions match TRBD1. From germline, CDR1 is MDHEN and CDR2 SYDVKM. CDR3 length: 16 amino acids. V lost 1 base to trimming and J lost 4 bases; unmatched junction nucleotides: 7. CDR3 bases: TGTGCCAGCAGTTTATTTCACCGGGACAGGGGTTACGAGCAGTACTTC. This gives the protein CASSLFHRDRGYEQYF.

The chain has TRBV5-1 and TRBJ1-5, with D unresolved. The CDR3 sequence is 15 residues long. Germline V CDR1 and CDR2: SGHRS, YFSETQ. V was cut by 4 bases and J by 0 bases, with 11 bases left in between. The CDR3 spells CASSPRPDSNQPQHF. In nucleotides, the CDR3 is TGCGCCAGCAGCCCCCGGCCAGATAGCAATCAGCCCCAGCATTTT.

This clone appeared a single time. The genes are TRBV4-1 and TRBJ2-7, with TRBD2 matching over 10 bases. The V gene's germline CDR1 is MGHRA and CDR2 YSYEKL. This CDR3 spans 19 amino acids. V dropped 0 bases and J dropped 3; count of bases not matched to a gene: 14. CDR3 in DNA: TGCGCCAGCAGCCAAGATATAGGGCTAGCGGGAGTTCCGGACTACGAGCAGTACTTC. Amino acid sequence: CASSQDIGLAGVPDYEQYF.

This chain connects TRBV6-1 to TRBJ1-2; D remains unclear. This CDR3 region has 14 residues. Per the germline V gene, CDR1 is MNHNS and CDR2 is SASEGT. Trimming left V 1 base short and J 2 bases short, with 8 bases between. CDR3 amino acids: CASSEGPTNYGYTF. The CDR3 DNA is TGTGCCAGCAGTGAAGGACCGACCAACTATGGCTACACCTTC.

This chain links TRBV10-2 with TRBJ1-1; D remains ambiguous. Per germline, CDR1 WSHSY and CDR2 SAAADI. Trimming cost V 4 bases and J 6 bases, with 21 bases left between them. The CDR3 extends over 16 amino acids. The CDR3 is CASSVRFPGEAAEAFF. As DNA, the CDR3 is TGCGCCAGCAGTGTACGGTTTCCGGGAGAGGCGGCTGAAGCTTTCTTT.

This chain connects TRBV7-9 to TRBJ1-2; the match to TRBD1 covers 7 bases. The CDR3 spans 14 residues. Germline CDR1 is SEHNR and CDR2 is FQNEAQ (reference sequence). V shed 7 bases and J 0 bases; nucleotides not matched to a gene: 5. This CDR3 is CASTLQGTNYGYTF. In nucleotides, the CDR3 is TGTGCCAGCACGCTACAGGGGACTAACTATGGCTACACCTTC.

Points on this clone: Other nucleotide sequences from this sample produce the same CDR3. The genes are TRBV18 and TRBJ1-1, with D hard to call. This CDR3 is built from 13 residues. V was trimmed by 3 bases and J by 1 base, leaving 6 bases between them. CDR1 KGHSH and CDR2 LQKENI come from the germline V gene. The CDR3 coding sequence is TGTGCCAGCTCACCCTTAGAGAACACTGAAGCTTTCTTT. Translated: CASSPLENTEAFF.

The chain's CDR3 is CASSPTGVGYEQYF. CDR3 coding DNA: TGTGCCAGCAGTCCGACAGGGGTGGGCTACGAGCAGTACTTC. This sequence joins TRBV27 and TRBJ2-7, with TRBD1 identical over 8 bases. Unmatched junction bases numbered 6, after V lost 5 bases and J lost 3 bases. CDR1 is MNHEY and CDR2 is SMNVEV in the germline V gene (reference sequence). There are 14 residues in the CDR3.